This TCR beta chain is from a study of lung T cells in sarcoidosis with Löfgren's syndrome. Looking at the study overall: In sarcoidosis, CD4+ T cells accumulate in bronchoalveolar lavage fluid.

TCRdb reprocessed the reads via MiXCR and lists one record per CDR3 protein. The sample includes several thousand distinct CDR3 sequences, approximately 20% of them seen just once. Overall study findings and caveats: Versus controls, Löfgren's syndrome patients reportedly showed TRAV12-1 and TRBV2 as most expanded.

This clonotype is medium-sized. Antigen: not known. The CDR3 runs 14 residues. The V gene's germline CDR1 is SGHTA and CDR2 FQGNSA. Deletions cut 0 bases from V and 1 base from J, with 4 bases between. The rearrangement uses TRBV7-2 and TRBJ1-5; D is undetermined. The sequenced sample consisted of CD4+ T cells from bronchoalveolar lavage. This TCR was recovered from a human donor with sarcoidosis (Löfgren's syndrome or another form), or a control subject (not recorded which). CDR3 coding DNA: TGTGCCAGCAGCTTAGCGGGCAGCAATCAGCCCCAGCATTTT. Its translation is CASSLAGSNQPQHF.